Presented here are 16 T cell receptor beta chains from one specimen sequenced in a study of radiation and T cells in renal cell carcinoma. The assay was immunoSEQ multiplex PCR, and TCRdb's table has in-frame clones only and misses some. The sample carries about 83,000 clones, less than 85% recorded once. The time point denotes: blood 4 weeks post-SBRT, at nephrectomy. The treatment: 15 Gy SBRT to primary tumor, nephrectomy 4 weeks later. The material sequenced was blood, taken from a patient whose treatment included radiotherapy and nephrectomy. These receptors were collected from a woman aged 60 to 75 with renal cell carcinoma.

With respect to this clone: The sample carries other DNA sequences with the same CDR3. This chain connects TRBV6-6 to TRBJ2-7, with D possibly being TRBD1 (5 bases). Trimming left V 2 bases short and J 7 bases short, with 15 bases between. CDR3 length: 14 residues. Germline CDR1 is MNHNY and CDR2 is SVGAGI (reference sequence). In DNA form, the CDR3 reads TGTGCCAGCAGTTACGGGCAGGGAAACTATGAGCAGTACTTC. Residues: CASSYGQGNYEQYF.

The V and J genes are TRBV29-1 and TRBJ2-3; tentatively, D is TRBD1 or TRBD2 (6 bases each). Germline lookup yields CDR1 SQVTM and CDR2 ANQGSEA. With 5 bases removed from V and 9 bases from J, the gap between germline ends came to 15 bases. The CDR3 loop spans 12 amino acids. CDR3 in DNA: TGCAGCGTTTCTACCTTGGGGGGCACGCAGTATTTT. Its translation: CSVSTLGGTQYF.

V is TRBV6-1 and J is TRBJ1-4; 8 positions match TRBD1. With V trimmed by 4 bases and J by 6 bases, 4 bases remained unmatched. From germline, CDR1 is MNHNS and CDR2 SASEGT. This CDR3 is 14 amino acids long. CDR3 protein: CASSVQGVYEKLFF. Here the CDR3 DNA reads TGTGCCAGCAGTGTACAGGGGGTGTATGAAAAACTGTTTTTT.

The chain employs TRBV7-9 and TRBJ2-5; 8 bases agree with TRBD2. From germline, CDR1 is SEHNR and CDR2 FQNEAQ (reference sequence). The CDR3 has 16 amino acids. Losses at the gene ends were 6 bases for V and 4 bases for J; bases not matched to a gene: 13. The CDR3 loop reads CASRKGDREGPETQYF. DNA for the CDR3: TGTGCCAGCAGGAAGGGGGATCGGGAGGGCCCAGAGACCCAGTACTTC.

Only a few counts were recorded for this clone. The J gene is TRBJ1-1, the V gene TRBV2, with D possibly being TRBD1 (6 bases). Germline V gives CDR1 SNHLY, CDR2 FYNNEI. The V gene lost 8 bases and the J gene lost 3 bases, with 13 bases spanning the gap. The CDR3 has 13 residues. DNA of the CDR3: TGTGCCAGCGGACCGACAGGCTACACTGAAGCTTTCTTT. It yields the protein CASGPTGYTEAFF.

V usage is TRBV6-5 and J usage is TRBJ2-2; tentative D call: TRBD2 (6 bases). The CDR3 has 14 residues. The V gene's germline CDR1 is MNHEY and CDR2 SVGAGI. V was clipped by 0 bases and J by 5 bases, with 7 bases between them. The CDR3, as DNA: TGTGCCAGCAGTTACTCGCGGGGTACCGGGGAGCTGTTTTTT. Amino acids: CASSYSRGTGELFF.

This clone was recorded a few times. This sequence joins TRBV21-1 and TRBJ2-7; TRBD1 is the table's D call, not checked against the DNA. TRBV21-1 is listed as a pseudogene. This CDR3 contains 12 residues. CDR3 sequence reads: CAGRDSSYEQYF. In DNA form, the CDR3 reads TGTGCCGGCCGGGACAGCTCCTACGAGCAGTACTTC.

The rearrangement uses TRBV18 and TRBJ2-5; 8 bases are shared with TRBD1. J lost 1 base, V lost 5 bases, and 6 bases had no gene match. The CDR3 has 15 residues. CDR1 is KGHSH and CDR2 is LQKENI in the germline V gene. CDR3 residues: CASSDGTGAQETQYF. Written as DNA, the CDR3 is TGTGCCAGCTCAGACGGGACAGGAGCCCAAGAGACCCAGTACTTC.

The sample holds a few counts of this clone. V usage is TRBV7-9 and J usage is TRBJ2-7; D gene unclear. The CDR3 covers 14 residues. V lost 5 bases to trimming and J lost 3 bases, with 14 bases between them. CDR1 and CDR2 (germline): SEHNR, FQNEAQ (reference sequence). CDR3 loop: CASSTPDGFYEQYF. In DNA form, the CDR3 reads TGTGCCAGCAGCACGCCTGACGGATTCTACGAGCAGTACTTC.

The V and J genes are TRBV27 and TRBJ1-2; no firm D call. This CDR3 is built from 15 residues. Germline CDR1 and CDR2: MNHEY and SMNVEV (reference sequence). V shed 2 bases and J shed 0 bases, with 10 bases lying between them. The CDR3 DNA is TGTGCCAGCAGTTTAATCCCGCCAGCTAACTATGGCTACACCTTC. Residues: CASSLIPPANYGYTF.

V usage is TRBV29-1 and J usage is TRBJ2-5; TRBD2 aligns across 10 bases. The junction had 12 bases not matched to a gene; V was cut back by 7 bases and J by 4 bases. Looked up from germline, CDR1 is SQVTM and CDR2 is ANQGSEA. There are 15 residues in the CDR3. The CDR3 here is CSAQPSGGAGETQYF. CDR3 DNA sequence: TGCAGCGCACAACCCAGCGGGGGGGCCGGAGAGACCCAGTACTTC.

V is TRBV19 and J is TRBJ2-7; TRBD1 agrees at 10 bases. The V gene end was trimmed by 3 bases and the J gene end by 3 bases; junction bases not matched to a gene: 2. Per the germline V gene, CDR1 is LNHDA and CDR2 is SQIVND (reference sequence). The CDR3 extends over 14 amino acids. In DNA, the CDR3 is TGTGCCAGTAGTATGGGACAGGGGTTCTACGAGCAGTACTTC. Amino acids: CASSMGQGFYEQYF. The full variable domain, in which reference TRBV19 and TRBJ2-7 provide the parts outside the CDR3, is DGGITQSPKYLFRKEGQNVTLSCEQNLNHDAMYWYRQDPGQGLRLIYYSQIVNDFQKGDIAEGYSVSREKKESFPLTVTSAQKNPTAFYLCASSMGQGFYEQYFGPGTRLTVT.

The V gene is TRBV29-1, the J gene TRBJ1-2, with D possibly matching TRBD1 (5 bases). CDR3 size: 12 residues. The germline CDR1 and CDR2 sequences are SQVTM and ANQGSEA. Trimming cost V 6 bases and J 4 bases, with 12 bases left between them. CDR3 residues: CSVPGDLYGYTF. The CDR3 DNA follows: TGCAGCGTCCCGGGGGATCTCTATGGCTACACCTTC.

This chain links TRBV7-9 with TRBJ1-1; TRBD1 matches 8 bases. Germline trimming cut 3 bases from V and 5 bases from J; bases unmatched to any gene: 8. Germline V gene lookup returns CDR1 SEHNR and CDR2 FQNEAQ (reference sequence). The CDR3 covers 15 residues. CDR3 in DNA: TGTGCCAGCAGCTTCCCGGACAGGGCGGGGACTGAAGCTTTCTTT. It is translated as CASSFPDRAGTEAFF.

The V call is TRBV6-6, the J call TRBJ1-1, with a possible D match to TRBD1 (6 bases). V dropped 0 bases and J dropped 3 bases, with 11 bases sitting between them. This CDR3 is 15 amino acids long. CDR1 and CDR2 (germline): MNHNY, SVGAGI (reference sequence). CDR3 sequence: CASSYSSSGDTEAFF. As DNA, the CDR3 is TGTGCCAGCAGTTACTCGTCCTCAGGGGACACTGAAGCTTTCTTT.

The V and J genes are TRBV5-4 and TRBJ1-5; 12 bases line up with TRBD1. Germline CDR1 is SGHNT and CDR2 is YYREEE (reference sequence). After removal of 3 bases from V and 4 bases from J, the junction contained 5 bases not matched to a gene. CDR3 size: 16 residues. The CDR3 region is CASSSGQGARNQPQHF. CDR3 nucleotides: TGTGCCAGCAGCTCGGGACAGGGGGCGAGAAATCAGCCCCAGCATTTT.